This T cell receptor (beta chain) appears in the sequencing data of a study of T cells after yellow fever vaccination. Whole-study results and caveats: Weaker overall was a secondary response that nonetheless peaked faster, on day 5 versus 15.

Universal primer sites and UMIs were introduced during 5'RACE template-switching synthesis of TCR cDNA. TCRdb re-analysed the 5' RACE reads in MiXCR, keeping a single row per CDR3 protein. The sample has some 260,000 distinct CDR3 sequences, around 5.2% seen once. This clonotype was seen many times. What it binds is not known. The ends were cut back, 2 bases at V and 2 bases at J, with 10 bases in the middle. The length of the CDR3 is 14 residues. Per the germline V gene, CDR1 is LGHNA and CDR2 is YSLEER. The sample consisted of CD4+ T cells sorted from PBMCs, taken on the day of the yellow fever booster vaccination. The TCR comes from a man between 18 and 35 years old who received the YFV17D yellow fever vaccine. V usage is TRBV4-3 and J usage is TRBJ2-7; D not resolved. The CDR3: CASSQFRLAYEQYF. The CDR3 DNA is TGCGCCAGCAGCCAATTTAGGTTAGCCTACGAGCAGTACTTC.